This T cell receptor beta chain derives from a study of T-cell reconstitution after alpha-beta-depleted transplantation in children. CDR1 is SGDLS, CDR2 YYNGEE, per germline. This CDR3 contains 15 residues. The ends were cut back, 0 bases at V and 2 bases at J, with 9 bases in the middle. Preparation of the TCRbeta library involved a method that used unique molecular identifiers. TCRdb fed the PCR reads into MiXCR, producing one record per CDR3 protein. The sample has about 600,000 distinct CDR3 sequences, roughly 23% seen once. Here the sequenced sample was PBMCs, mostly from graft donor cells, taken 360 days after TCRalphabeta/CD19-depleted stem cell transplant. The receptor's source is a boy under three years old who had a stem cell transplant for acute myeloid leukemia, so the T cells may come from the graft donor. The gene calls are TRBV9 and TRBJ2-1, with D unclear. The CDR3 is CASSVATTAYNEQFF. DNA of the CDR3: TGTGCCAGCAGCGTAGCTACGACGGCCTACAATGAGCAGTTCTTC.